The 30 T cell receptor beta chains given below trace back to one sample, sequenced in a study of OX40 agonist ivuxolimab in advanced cancers. Measured with immunoSEQ multiplex PCR; TCRdb has only the in-frame clones, and not every one. The data show about 48,000 clones, 83% seen once. This sample comprised CD4+ or CD8+ T cells sorted from blood, obtained in a trial of the OX40 agonist ivuxolimab. The receptor set was obtained from an adult with an advanced solid tumor such as melanoma, head and neck, liver or kidney cancer.

The chain is built from TRBV11-2 and TRBJ2-3; 7 positions agree with TRBD1. Looked up from germline, CDR1 is SGHAT and CDR2 is FQNNGV. CDR3 length: 14 amino acids. With 5 bases clipped from V and 6 bases from J, the junction kept 8 bases outside the gene matches. The chain's CDR3 is CASSPLTGADTQYF. For the CDR3, the DNA is TGTGCCAGCAGCCCGTTAACAGGGGCCGATACGCAGTATTTT.

This clone was seen a handful of times. V and J are TRBV7-9 and TRBJ2-1, with D uncertain. The V gene lost 1 base and the J gene lost 5 bases, with 6 bases spanning the gap. The CDR3 contains 13 residues. CDR1 is SEHNR and CDR2 is FQNEAQ in the germline V gene (reference sequence). The CDR3 region is CASSLGSNNEQFF. The CDR3 DNA reads TGTGCCAGCAGCTTAGGCTCAAACAATGAGCAGTTCTTC.

The chain combines TRBV5-4 with TRBJ2-2; D unclear. Germline CDR1 reads SGHNT; CDR2 reads YYREEE (reference sequence). This CDR3 has 16 residues. V lost 0 bases, J lost 6 bases, and 15 bases lay in between. The chain's CDR3 is CASSLGVARQAGELFF. DNA of the CDR3: TGTGCCAGCAGCTTGGGGGTAGCACGGCAGGCCGGGGAGCTGTTTTTT.

The V and J genes are TRBV7-2 and TRBJ2-7; D unclear. The V gene's germline CDR1 is SGHTA and CDR2 FQGNSA. CDR3 length: 12 amino acids. Trimming removed 8 bases from V and 2 bases from J, with 10 bases in between. In DNA form, the CDR3 reads TGTGCCAGCGTCCTAGGGACCTACGAGCAGTACTTC. This gives the protein CASVLGTYEQYF.

The rearrangement uses TRBV7-2 and TRBJ1-1, with D unresolved. Germline lookup yields CDR1 SGHTA and CDR2 FQGNSA. The CDR3 loop spans 14 amino acids. Trimming pared 1 base from V and 1 base from J, leaving 7 bases between. The CDR3 region is CASSLVVWNTEAFF. CDR3 bases: TGTGCCAGCAGCTTAGTAGTTTGGAACACTGAAGCTTTCTTT.

The chain employs TRBV19 and TRBJ1-5, with D unresolved. V lost 5 bases and J lost 11, with 7 bases in between. This CDR3 contains 10 residues. Germline CDR1 and CDR2: LNHDA and SQIVND (reference sequence). CDR3 coding DNA: TGTGCCAGTAGTGGGATTTCCCAGCATTTT. Translation: CASSGISQHF.

As regards this clone: Relative to the germline gene, one junction end is altered; a read error may explain this. This chain uses TRBV7-7 with TRBJ2-3; D is unresolved. Germline CDR1 reads SSHAT; CDR2 reads FNYEAQ (reference sequence). The CDR3 is 15 residues long. The CDR3, as DNA: TGTGCTAGCAGCTTAGAAGCTGGAGTGACAGATACGCAGTATTTT. It is translated as CASSLEAGVTDTQYF.

The CDR3 coding sequence is TGTGCCAGCAGCTTGATCAGCCAAGAGACCCAGTACTTC. This codes for CASSLISQETQYF. The chain recombines TRBV5-6 with TRBJ2-5; D unresolved. The CDR3 totals 13 residues. With 1 base removed from V and 1 base from J, the gap between germline ends came to 5 bases. Germline V CDR1 and CDR2: SGHDT, YYEEEE.

The gene calls are TRBV4-3 and TRBJ1-2; D is unresolved. CDR1 LGHNA and CDR2 YSLEER come from the germline V gene. Trimming stripped 0 bases from V and 8 bases from J, with 19 bases between. This CDR3 is 16 amino acids long. The CDR3, as DNA: TGCGCCAGCAGCCAAGATGGGGTGGATGGGGTTGGGGGCTACACCTTC. It translates to CASSQDGVDGVGGYTF.

This chain connects TRBV5-5 to TRBJ1-1; maybe TRBD1 (5 bases). The ends were cut back, 0 bases at V and 5 bases at J, with 11 bases in the middle. Germline V gene sequence: CDR1 SGHKS, CDR2 YYEKEE (reference sequence). The CDR3 sequence is 14 residues long. The CDR3, as DNA: TGTGCCAGCAGCTTGGACTGGGGGTGGACTGAAGCTTTCTTT. Its translation: CASSLDWGWTEAFF.

The chain recombines TRBV11-2 with TRBJ2-5; TRBD2 is a possible D gene (6 bases). This CDR3 is built from 14 residues. Trimming took off 2 bases at V and 2 bases at J, with 9 bases between the two ends. Per the germline V gene, CDR1 is SGHAT and CDR2 is FQNNGV. The CDR3 nucleotides read TGTGCCAGCAGCTTATTTCTAGCGCAAGAGACCCAGTACTTC. It yields the protein CASSLFLAQETQYF.

The V call is TRBV6-5, the J call TRBJ2-7; a possible D gene is TRBD2 (5 bases). CDR1 is MNHEY, CDR2 SVGAGI, per germline. The CDR3 sequence is 13 residues long. V was shortened by 2 bases and J by 6 bases, with 11 bases between the two germline ends. The CDR3 DNA is TGTGCCAGCAGTTACCCCGGACTCTCCGAGCAGTACTTC. This encodes CASSYPGLSEQYF.

The rearrangement uses TRBV4-2 and TRBJ2-7; 12 bases agree with TRBD2. The CDR3 is made up of 17 amino acids. CDR1 is LGHNA, CDR2 YNFKEQ, per germline. The junction had 5 bases not matched to a gene; V was cut back by 0 bases and J by 2 bases. The DNA for the CDR3 is TGTGCCAGCAGCCAAGAGACTAGCGGGGGAACCCCCTACGAGCAGTACTTC. As protein: CASSQETSGGTPYEQYF.

This clone came up a few times. The CDR3 sequence: CASSQPGPPTPVYNEQFF. Here the CDR3 DNA reads TGCGCCAGCAGCCAACCTGGGCCCCCTACGCCTGTCTACAATGAGCAGTTCTTC. The chain combines TRBV4-1 with TRBJ2-1; D not certain. Germline values: CDR1 MGHRA, CDR2 YSYEKL. Trimming stripped 2 bases from V and 3 bases from J, with 20 bases between. There are 18 residues in the CDR3.

The chain joins TRBV27 to TRBJ1-2; 7 bases align to TRBD1. CDR1 MNHEY and CDR2 SMNVEV come from the germline V gene (reference sequence). J lost 7 bases, V lost 4 bases, and 6 bases had no gene match. This CDR3 region has 13 residues. DNA for the CDR3: TGTGCCAGCAGTTCCCCCCCAGGGGGTGGCTACACCTTC. Translated: CASSSPPGGGYTF.

The chain uses TRBV19 and TRBJ1-2, with 9 bases fitting TRBD1. This CDR3 has 18 residues. Unmatched junction bases numbered 17, after V lost 5 bases and J lost 4 bases. The V gene's germline CDR1 is LNHDA and CDR2 SQIVND (reference sequence). CDR3 DNA: TGTGCCAGTAGTGGCTACGGGACAGGGATCTCCTCTATCTATGGCTACACCTTC. Encoded protein: CASSGYGTGISSIYGYTF.

The V gene is TRBV23-1, the J gene TRBJ2-1; D is possibly TRBD1 (6 bases). TRBV23-1 is classed as an ORF, of uncertain function. The CDR3 runs to 17 residues. V was shortened by 0 bases and J by 6 bases, with 18 bases between the two germline ends. The CDR3 DNA reads as TGCGCCAGCAGTCAATCCCCCTTGTCGACAGGAACCAATGAGCAGTTCTTC. Translating gives CASSQSPLSTGTNEQFF.

The chain uses TRBV12-5 and TRBJ2-5; 7 bases line up with TRBD2. Per germline, CDR1 LGHNT and CDR2 FRNRAP. Unmatched junction bases numbered 8, after V lost 5 bases and J lost 5 bases. CDR3 length: 14 amino acids. DNA of the CDR3: TGTGCTAGTGGTCAAGCGGGGCCCGTGGAGACCCAGTACTTC. Translation: CASGQAGPVETQYF.

V gene TRBV5-1 combines with J gene TRBJ2-5; 10 positions agree with TRBD2. The CDR3 contains 18 residues. V dropped 0 bases and J dropped 5; count of bases not matched to a gene: 13. Germline CDR1 and CDR2: SGHRS and YFSETQ. In DNA, the CDR3 is TGCGCCAGCAGCTTGGCCCTAGCGGGGGCCCTAGGCCGGGAGACCCAGTACTTC. As protein: CASSLALAGALGRETQYF.

This clone has just one count. The J gene is TRBJ1-3, the V gene TRBV5-1; D remains ambiguous. The CDR3 runs to 15 residues. Germline V lookup: CDR1 SGHRS, CDR2 YFSETQ. The ends were cut back, 1 base at V and 0 bases at J, with 8 bases in the middle. CDR3 loop: CASSLNGGSGNTIYF. The DNA of the CDR3 is TGCGCCAGCAGCTTGAACGGAGGCTCTGGAAACACCATATATTTT.

The chain uses TRBV9 and TRBJ2-1; no definite D call. The length of the CDR3 is 14 residues. V was pared by 1 base and J by 5 bases, with 10 bases between. Germline V CDR1 and CDR2: SGDLS, YYNGEE. CDR3: CASSVNYRNNEQFF. CDR3 sequence (DNA): TGTGCCAGCAGCGTAAATTACCGAAACAATGAGCAGTTCTTC.

The chain couples TRBV18 to TRBJ1-2; 7 positions agree with TRBD1. CDR3 length equals 15 residues. V lost 2 bases and J lost 4; bases outside the gene matches: 7. The germline V gene has CDR1 KGHSH and CDR2 LQKENI. CDR3 in amino acids: CASSPERDSSYGYTF. The CDR3 region has the DNA TGTGCCAGCTCACCAGAGCGGGACAGTAGCTATGGCTACACCTTC.

The chain has TRBV7-9 and TRBJ1-1; D is uncertain. The length of the CDR3 is 13 residues. CDR1 SEHNR and CDR2 FQNEAQ come from the germline V gene (reference sequence). Trimming left V 7 bases short and J 2 bases short, with 11 bases between. CDR3 coding DNA: TGTGCCAGCACCAACGAAATCAACACTGAAGCTTTCTTT. The encoded protein is CASTNEINTEAFF.

In DNA, the CDR3 is TGTGCCAGCAGTAAATTGACAGGGTCAAATGAGCAGTTCTTC. This sequence encodes CASSKLTGSNEQFF. The chain couples TRBV6-6 to TRBJ2-1; 7 bases are a match to TRBD1. The CDR3 has 14 residues. V trimming: 5 bases; J trimming: 7 bases; junction bases outside the gene matches: 8. Germline V lookup: CDR1 MNHNY, CDR2 SVGAGI (reference sequence).

The chain links TRBV30 to TRBJ2-1; TRBD2 matches 9 bases. After removal of 3 bases from V and 9 bases from J, the junction contained 9 bases not matched to a gene. The CDR3 sequence is 14 residues long. Germline V gene sequence: CDR1 GTSNPN, CDR2 SVGIG (reference sequence). The CDR3 spells CAWRPGLAVGEQFF. As DNA, the CDR3 is TGTGCCTGGAGGCCGGGACTAGCTGTGGGTGAGCAGTTCTTC.

The rearrangement joins TRBV6-5 to TRBJ2-7; 10 bases match TRBD1. In germline, CDR1 is MNHEY, CDR2 SVGAGI. V shed 6 bases and J 3 bases; nucleotides not matched to a gene: 2. This CDR3 is built from 13 residues. For the CDR3, the DNA is TGTGCCAGCAGCCGGGACAGGGGCTACGAGCAGTACTTC. This encodes CASSRDRGYEQYF.

The V and J genes are TRBV7-2 and TRBJ2-3; 7 bases fit TRBD1. This CDR3 comprises 17 residues. CDR1 is SGHTA and CDR2 is FQGNSA in the germline V gene. J lost 0 bases, V lost 5 bases, and 11 bases had no gene match. In nucleotides, the CDR3 is TGTGCCAGCAGCCCACAAAGACAGGGTTCTAGCACAGATACGCAGTATTTT. Translating gives CASSPQRQGSSTDTQYF.

The rearrangement links TRBV5-5 to TRBJ2-5; 9 nucleotides match TRBD1. CDR1 and CDR2 from the germline V gene are SGHKS and YYEKEE (reference sequence). The CDR3 contains 13 residues. Trimming at V came to 3 bases and at J to 3 bases, leaving 0 bases not matched to a gene. The CDR3 spells CASSWTGEETQYF. DNA of the CDR3: TGTGCCAGCAGCTGGACAGGGGAAGAGACCCAGTACTTC.

Regarding this clone: The junction and the germline gene differ at one end; a read error may be behind it. The chain employs TRBV7-7 and TRBJ2-5, with 12 bases matching TRBD2. Per the germline V gene, CDR1 is SSHAT and CDR2 is FNYEAQ (reference sequence). This CDR3 region has 16 residues. The CDR3 DNA follows: TGTGCTAGCAGCCCGGGACTAGCGGGTTCCCAAGAGACCCAGTACTTC. This encodes CASSPGLAGSQETQYF.

This chain joins TRBV7-2 and TRBJ1-2, with D unresolved. V was clipped by 0 bases and J by 5 bases, with 4 bases between them. The length of the CDR3 is 12 residues. Germline loops: CDR1 SGHTA, CDR2 FQGNSA. The CDR3 DNA follows: TGTGCCAGCAGCTTAGCGTCTTATGGCTACACCTTC. It encodes CASSLASYGYTF.